The TCR beta chain described here comes from a study of read filtering for tumor transcriptome and immune sequencing. From roughly 390 ng of RNA, a library with molecular barcoded alpha/delta and beta/gamma adaptors was made. A single record per CDR3 protein comes from TCRdb applying MiXCR to the reads. The sample lists about 62,000 distinct CDR3 sequences; roughly 20% were seen once. Per the germline V gene, CDR1 is SQVTM and CDR2 is ANQGSEA. The length of the CDR3 is 15 residues. As to this clonotype: This likely comes from a read error, as the CDR3 has no conserved phenylalanine or tryptophan at its end.

The J gene is TRBJ2-2, the V gene TRBV29-1; 10 bases are shared with TRBD1. The clonotype comes from a donor at least 40 years old with multiple myeloma. Source material: a population of CD138-negative cells sorted from bone marrow. Written as DNA, the CDR3 is TGCAGCGTGGGACAGGGGAGAGGGAACGCCGGGGAGCTGTTTTAT. Protein product: CSVGQGRGNAGELFY.